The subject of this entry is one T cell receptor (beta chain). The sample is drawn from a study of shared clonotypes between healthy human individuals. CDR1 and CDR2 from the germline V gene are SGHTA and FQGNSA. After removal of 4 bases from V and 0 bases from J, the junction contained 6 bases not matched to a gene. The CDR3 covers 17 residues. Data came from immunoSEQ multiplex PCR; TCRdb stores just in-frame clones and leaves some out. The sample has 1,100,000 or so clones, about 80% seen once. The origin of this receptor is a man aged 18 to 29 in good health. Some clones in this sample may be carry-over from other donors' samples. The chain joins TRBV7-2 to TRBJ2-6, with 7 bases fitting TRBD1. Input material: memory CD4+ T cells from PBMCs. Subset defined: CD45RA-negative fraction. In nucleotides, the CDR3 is TGTGCCAGCAGCTCGGGACAGCTTCTCTCTGGGGCCAACGTCCTGACTTTC. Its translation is CASSSGQLLSGANVLTF.